This TCR beta chain was found in a study of T cell responses to AZD1222 COVID-19 vaccine. Regarding this clone: Its antigen is not known.

V gave up 0 bases and J gave up 4 bases, with 7 bases separating them. CDR1 is MNHNS and CDR2 is SASEGT in the germline V gene. This CDR3 contains 13 residues. Overall study findings and caveats: Clonal diversity was possibly underestimated; the donors were predominantly white British and more often female. Nearly half of spike-specific TCRs reportedly target unmutated variant regions.

TCRdb's table, derived via immunoSEQ multiplex PCR, lists solely in-frame clones and lacks some. Of approximately 100,000 clones in the sample, 85% to 90% were seen once. The sequencing here drew on peripheral blood, taken on day 0 of AZD1222 vaccination. This sequence joins TRBV6-1 and TRBJ2-7; no firm D call. This TCR was recovered from an adult in good health. CDR3 region: CASSEASVYEQYF. CDR3 coding DNA: TGTGCCAGCAGTGAAGCGTCGGTGTACGAGCAGTACTTC.